The 20 T cell receptor beta chains listed next were all sequenced from one sample in a study of control samples from healthy donors and cancer patients. The table came from immunoSEQ multiplex PCR; TCRdb's copy has only in-frame clones and leaves some out. The sample shows about 97,000 clones, around 89% of them seen only once. Sequenced material: blood. The receptors derive from a man aged 30-40 years in good health.

The chain carries TRBV4-1 and TRBJ1-2, with TRBD1 matching over 7 bases. The CDR3 runs 13 residues. Trimming removed 3 bases from V and 2 bases from J; junction bases left unmatched: 0. Germline CDR1 is MGHRA and CDR2 is YSYEKL. For the CDR3, the DNA is TGCGCCAGCAGCCAGACAGGGAACTATGGCTACACCTTC. This codes for CASSQTGNYGYTF.

The V and J genes are TRBV7-7 and TRBJ2-3; 11 bases align to TRBD2. The CDR3 is 14 amino acids. Germline V lookup: CDR1 SSHAT, CDR2 FNYEAQ (reference sequence). V lost 5 bases, J lost 4 bases, and 2 bases stayed unmatched. CDR3 amino acids: CASSLLAGADTQYF. The CDR3 coding sequence is TGTGCCAGCAGCCTACTAGCGGGAGCAGATACGCAGTATTTT.

The chain combines TRBV24-1 with TRBJ2-1; D is uncertain. The CDR3 extends over 15 amino acids. V gave up 5 bases and J gave up 2 bases, with 12 bases separating them. Germline V gene lookup returns CDR1 KGHDR and CDR2 SFDVKD. CDR3 coding DNA: TGTGCCACCAGTGGGCCCGGTTCTGCCTACAATGAGCAGTTCTTC. Translation: CATSGPGSAYNEQFF.

V is TRBV7-8 and J is TRBJ2-3; 7 bases line up with TRBD2. This CDR3 has 15 amino acids. CDR1 SGHVS and CDR2 FQNEAQ come from the germline V gene. The CDR3 loop is CALSMGGIGTDTQYF. CDR3 DNA: TGTGCACTATCGATGGGAGGGATTGGCACAGATACGCAGTATTTT.

The chain is built from TRBV27 and TRBJ2-5; 8 bases are shared with TRBD2. Germline CDR1 reads MNHEY; CDR2 reads SMNVEV (reference sequence). The V gene end was trimmed by 5 bases and the J gene end by 7 bases; junction bases not matched to a gene: 15. This CDR3 comprises 16 residues. The CDR3 sequence is CASSGTSQRGRATQYF. In nucleotides, the CDR3 is TGTGCCAGCAGTGGCACCAGTCAGCGGGGGCGAGCGACCCAGTACTTC.

The genes are TRBV5-1 and TRBJ1-6, with unresolved D. In germline, CDR1 is SGHRS, CDR2 YFSETQ. This CDR3 region has 14 residues. V dropped 4 bases and J dropped 10 bases, with 15 bases sitting between them. The CDR3 is CASSEGSGGSPLHF. The CDR3 bases are TGCGCCAGCAGCGAGGGCAGCGGCGGCTCACCCCTCCACTTT.

This clone showed up just once. Here the CDR3 DNA reads TGTGCCAGTATCGGAAGGGGAAGTAACAAAAAATCGAACACCGGGGAGCTGTTTTTT. This gives the protein CASIGRGSNKKSNTGELFF. The genes are TRBV19 and TRBJ2-2; possibly TRBD1 for D (5 bases). Germline V gene lookup returns CDR1 LNHDA and CDR2 SQIVND (reference sequence). The CDR3 spans 19 residues. The V end was cut by 7 bases, the J end by 0 bases, with 24 bases between.

The chain is built from TRBV4-3 and TRBJ1-6; D ambiguous. The CDR3 covers 15 residues. The germline CDR1 and CDR2 sequences are LGHNA and YSLEER. The V and J ends lost 4 bases and 7 bases respectively, with 14 bases between them. Written as DNA, the CDR3 is TGCGCCAGCAGCCCCCGACAAGGGTACAATTCACCCCTCCACTTT. Protein sequence: CASSPRQGYNSPLHF.

The V and J genes are TRBV5-4 and TRBJ2-6; D is possibly TRBD1 (5 bases). V lost 3 bases and J 0 bases, leaving 16 bases between the germline ends. Germline CDR1 and CDR2: SGHNT and YYREEE (reference sequence). The CDR3 is 18 residues long. CDR3 nucleotide sequence: TGTGCCAGCAGCTCGCGTAAGGGGTCCCTCTCTGGGGCCAACGTCCTGACTTTC. Translating it yields CASSSRKGSLSGANVLTF. Full variable domain (missing parts from reference TRBV5-4 and TRBJ2-6): ETGVTQSPTHLIKTRGQQVTLRCSSQSGHNTVSWYQQALGQGPQFIFQYYREEENGRGNFPPRFSGLQFPNYSSELNVNALELDDSALYLCASSSRKGSLSGANVLTFGAGSRLTVL.

The chain uses TRBV6-5 and TRBJ2-1; 8 bases fit TRBD1. Germline V gene data show CDR1 as MNHEY and CDR2 as SVGAGI. With 6 bases clipped from V and 6 bases from J, the junction kept 7 bases outside the gene matches. The CDR3 runs 14 residues. CDR3 coding DNA: TGTGCCAGCAGGCCCCCGGGACAGGTCAATGAGCAGTTCTTC. This sequence encodes CASRPPGQVNEQFF.

The chain has TRBV6-5 and TRBJ2-1; TRBD1 matches 7 bases. Losses at the gene ends were 4 bases for V and 4 bases for J; bases not matched to a gene: 7. Per the germline V gene, CDR1 is MNHEY and CDR2 is SVGAGI. The CDR3 covers 15 residues. CDR3 region: CASSSGTDSYNEQFF. As DNA, the CDR3 is TGTGCCAGCAGTTCCGGGACAGACTCTTACAATGAGCAGTTCTTC.

The rearrangement joins TRBV15 to TRBJ2-7; D is perhaps TRBD1 (5 bases). Per germline, CDR1 LNHNV and CDR2 YYDKDF (reference sequence). The CDR3 spans 18 residues. The ends were cut back, 0 bases at V and 0 bases at J, with 18 bases in the middle. The CDR3 protein is CATSRDHSFGQLSYEQYF. CDR3 DNA sequence: TGTGCCACCAGCAGAGATCATAGTTTTGGACAACTCTCCTACGAGCAGTACTTC.

This chain joins TRBV12-5 and TRBJ2-7; weak D call: TRBD1 (5 bases). The V gene's germline CDR1 is LGHNT and CDR2 FRNRAP. The CDR3 spans 15 residues. V lost 2 bases and J 7 bases, leaving 18 bases between the germline ends. The CDR3 protein is CASGLIGAQGREQYF. The DNA for the CDR3 is TGTGCTAGTGGTTTGATTGGCGCCCAGGGTCGTGAGCAGTACTTC.

Only a few counts were recorded for this clone. The CDR3 spells CASSQGLSSYNSPLHF. CDR3 nucleotides: TGTGCCAGCAGCCAAGGGCTCAGCTCCTATAATTCACCCCTCCACTTT. The rearrangement links TRBV14 to TRBJ1-6; D not certain. Deletions cut 1 base from V and 0 bases from J, with 7 bases between. Germline V lookup: CDR1 SGHDN, CDR2 FVKESK. The CDR3 has 16 residues.

The chain uses TRBV27 and TRBJ1-2, with unresolved D. CDR3 size: 16 residues. Trimming removed 4 bases at V and 4 bases at J, with 19 bases between. The germline CDR1 and CDR2 sequences are MNHEY and SMNVEV (reference sequence). Here the CDR3 DNA reads TGTGCCAGCAGTTCCCTAGGTCCCACCTATGGCTATGGCTACACCTTC. It is translated as CASSSLGPTYGYGYTF.

The chain carries TRBV6-2 or TRBV6-3 and TRBJ2-7, with 15 nucleotides matching TRBD2. The V and J ends lost 6 bases and 8 bases, in that order; junction bases with no gene match: 5. Germline CDR1 and CDR2: MNHEY and SVGEGT. The length of the CDR3 is 14 residues. The CDR3 region has the DNA TGTGCCAGCAGCCCGGGACTAGCGGGAGGAAAGCAGTACTTC. Its protein product is CASSPGLAGGKQYF.

This clone has just a few counts. V usage is TRBV30 and J usage is TRBJ2-2; tentative D call: TRBD2 (6 bases). Germline CDR1 GTSNPN, CDR2 SVGIG (reference sequence). The CDR3 consists of 14 residues. V lost 5 bases, J lost 5 bases, and 15 bases lay in between. The CDR3 nucleotides are TGTGCCTGGGGCGGGACGAAGTCGACCGGGGAGCTGTTTTTT. Translated: CAWGGTKSTGELFF.

The V gene is TRBV9, the J gene TRBJ2-7; 14 bases are a match to TRBD2. Trimming took 2 bases from V and 5 from J; bases not matched to a gene: 12. The germline V gene encodes CDR1 SGDLS and CDR2 YYNGEE. CDR3 length equals 18 residues. The CDR3 is CASSVGLAGDGLIDEQYF. CDR3 DNA: TGTGCCAGCAGCGTGGGACTAGCGGGAGACGGGCTTATAGACGAGCAGTACTTC.

The chain links TRBV7-9 to TRBJ2-4, with D hard to call. This CDR3 is 17 amino acids long. V was trimmed by 4 bases and J by 0 bases, leaving 16 bases between them. Germline-derived CDR1 and CDR2 are SEHNR and FQNEAQ (reference sequence). CDR3 sequence (DNA): TGTGCCAGCAGCTCGAGTCTGTCGGTCTTAGCCAAAAACATTCAGTACTTC. Translation: CASSSSLSVLAKNIQYF.

This clone is a singleton in its sample. The chain combines TRBV19 with TRBJ2-2, with a tentative D call TRBD1 (6 bases). This CDR3 region has 14 residues. Germline CDR1 reads LNHDA; CDR2 reads SQIVND (reference sequence). With 5 bases removed from V and 1 base from J, the gap between germline ends came to 8 bases. The CDR3, as DNA: TGTGCCAGTAGTTTACAGGGGAACACCGGGGAGCTGTTTTTT. It encodes CASSLQGNTGELFF.